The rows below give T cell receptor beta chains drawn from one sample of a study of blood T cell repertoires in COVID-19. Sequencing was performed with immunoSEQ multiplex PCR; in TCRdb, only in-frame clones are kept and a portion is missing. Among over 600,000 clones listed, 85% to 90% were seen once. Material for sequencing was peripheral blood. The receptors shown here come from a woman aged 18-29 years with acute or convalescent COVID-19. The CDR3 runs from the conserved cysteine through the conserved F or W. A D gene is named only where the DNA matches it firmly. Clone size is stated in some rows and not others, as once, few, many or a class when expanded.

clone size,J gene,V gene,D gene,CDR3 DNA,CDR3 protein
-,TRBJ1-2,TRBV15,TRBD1,TGTGCCACCAGCAGACCCCACGGGACAGGGGGCGTGGGCTATGGCTACACCTTC,CATSRPHGTGGVGYGYTF
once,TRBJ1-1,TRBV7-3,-,TGTGCCAGCAGCTTAGGGGCCACGGGCACTGAAGCTTTCTTT,CASSLGATGTEAFF
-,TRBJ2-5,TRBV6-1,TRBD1,TGTGCCAGCAGTGCAGATACCCCGGACAGGGTGGCGACCCAGTACTTC,CASSADTPDRVATQYF
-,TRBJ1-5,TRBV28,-,TGTGCCAGCAGACCGGGACTGTTCAATCAGCCCCAGCATTTT,CASRPGLFNQPQHF
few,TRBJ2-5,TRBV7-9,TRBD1,TGTGCCAGCAGCCAATCCGGACAGGTGGTTGGAGAGACCCAGTACTTC,CASSQSGQVVGETQYF
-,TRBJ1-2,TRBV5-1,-,TGCGCCAGCAGATTCGCCCCTAGGACAGAATTTTATGGCTACACCTTC,CASRFAPRTEFYGYTF
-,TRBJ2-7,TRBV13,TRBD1,TGTGCCAGCAGTCACGGGGACAGGGTATACGAGCAGTACTTC,CASSHGDRVYEQYF
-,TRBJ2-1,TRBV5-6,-,TGTGCCAGCAGCCTGGGGGAGCTCCCGTACAATGAGCAGTTCTTC,CASSLGELPYNEQFF
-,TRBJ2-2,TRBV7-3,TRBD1,TGTGCCAGCAGCTTAACGACAGGGGGCGAAACCGGGGAGCTGTTTTTT,CASSLTTGGETGELFF
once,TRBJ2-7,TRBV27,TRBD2,TGTGCCAGCAGTTATCTAGCGGGGGGGCTCGACGAGCAGTACTTC,CASSYLAGGLDEQYF
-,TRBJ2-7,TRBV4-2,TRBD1,TGTGCCAGCAGTCGAAGACAGGGCCCCAGCTCCTACGAGCAGTACTTC,CASSRRQGPSSYEQYF
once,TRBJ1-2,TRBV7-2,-,TGTGCCAGCAGCTTAGAGGCGACAGCTAGCTATGGCTACACCTTC,CASSLEATASYGYTF
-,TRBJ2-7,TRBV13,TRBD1,TGTGCCAGCAGCTTAGGAGGGACAGGGGCCTACGAGCAGTACTTC,CASSLGGTGAYEQYF
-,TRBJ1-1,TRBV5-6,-,TGTGCCAGCAGCTTTCGGGGGGGCACTGAAGCTTTCTTT,CASSFRGGTEAFF
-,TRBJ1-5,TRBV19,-,TGTGCCAGTAGTATTGGAGCTGGGCAGCCCCAGCATTTT,CASSIGAGQPQHF
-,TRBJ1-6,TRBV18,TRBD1,TGTGCCAGCTCACTCGCGTTTGGACAGGGTAATTCACCCCTCCACTTT,CASSLAFGQGNSPLHF
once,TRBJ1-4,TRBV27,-,TGTGCCAGCAGGCTAATAGCAACTAATGAAAAACTGTTTTTT,CASRLIATNEKLFF
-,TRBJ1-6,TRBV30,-,TGTGCCTGGAGTCGGGATGACGGTTGGTCGGGACCCCTCCACTTT,CAWSRDDGWSGPLHF
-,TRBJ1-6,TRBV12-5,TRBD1,TGTGCTAGTGGCGTAGGGACAGATAATTCACCCCTCCACTTT,CASGVGTDNSPLHF
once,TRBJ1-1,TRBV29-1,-,TGCAGCGTTGGCAGGGTTGGGGACACTGAAGCTTTCTTT,CSVGRVGDTEAFF
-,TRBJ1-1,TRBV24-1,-,TGTGCCACCAGTGACTCCCACACCATGAACACTGAAGCTTTCTTT,CATSDSHTMNTEAFF
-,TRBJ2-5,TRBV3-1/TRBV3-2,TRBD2,TGTGCCAGCAGCCCGGGAGCTAGCGGTGGAGAGACCCAGTACTTC,CASSPGASGGETQYF
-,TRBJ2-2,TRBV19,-,TGTGCCAGTTCCAGGACGAACACCGGGGAGCTGTTTTTT,CASSRTNTGELFF
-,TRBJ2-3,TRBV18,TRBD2,TGTGCCAGCTCACCACCACCCGGGGAGGGTGATACGCAGTATTTT,CASSPPPGEGDTQYF
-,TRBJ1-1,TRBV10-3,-,TGTGCCATCAAGGGTAGCGGAGCCGGAGTTTTCTTT,CAIKGSGAGVFF
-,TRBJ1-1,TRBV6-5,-,TGTGCCAGCAGGCTCAGGGGCGTGAACACTGAAGCTTTCTTT,CASRLRGVNTEAFF
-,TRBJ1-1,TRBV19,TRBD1,TGTGCCAGTAGTAGATCGTCAGGGGGGTTGAACACTGAAGCTTTCTTT,CASSRSSGGLNTEAFF
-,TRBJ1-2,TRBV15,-,TGTGCCACCAGCATGGGACACACCAACTATGGCTACACCTTC,CATSMGHTNYGYTF
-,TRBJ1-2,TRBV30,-,TGTGCCTGCCATGGCTATTTAGAAGGAGCTAACTATGGCTACACCTTC,CACHGYLEGANYGYTF
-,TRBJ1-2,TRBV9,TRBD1,TGTGCCAGCAGCTCAGCCTCCCAGACAGGGGAGAGTGGCTACACCTTC,CASSSASQTGESGYTF
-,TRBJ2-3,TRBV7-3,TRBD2,TGTGCCAGCAGCAACGGGGGGAGCACAGATACGCAGTATTTT,CASSNGGSTDTQYF
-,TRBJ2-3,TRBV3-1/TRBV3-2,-,TGTGCCAGCAGCCAAGATCCAGCAGGAGATACGCAGTATTTT,CASSQDPAGDTQYF